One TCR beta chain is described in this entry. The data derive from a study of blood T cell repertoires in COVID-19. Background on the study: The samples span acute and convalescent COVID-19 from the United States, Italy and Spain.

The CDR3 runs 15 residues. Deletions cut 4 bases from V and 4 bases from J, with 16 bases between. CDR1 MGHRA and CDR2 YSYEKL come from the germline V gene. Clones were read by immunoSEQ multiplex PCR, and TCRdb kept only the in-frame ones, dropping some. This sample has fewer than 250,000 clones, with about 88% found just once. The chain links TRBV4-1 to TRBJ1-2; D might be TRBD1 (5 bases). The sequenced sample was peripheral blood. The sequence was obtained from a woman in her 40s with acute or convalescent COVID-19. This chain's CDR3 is CASSPSGGDIYGYTF. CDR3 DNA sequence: TGCGCCAGCAGCCCTTCGGGGGGAGATATCTATGGCTACACCTTC.